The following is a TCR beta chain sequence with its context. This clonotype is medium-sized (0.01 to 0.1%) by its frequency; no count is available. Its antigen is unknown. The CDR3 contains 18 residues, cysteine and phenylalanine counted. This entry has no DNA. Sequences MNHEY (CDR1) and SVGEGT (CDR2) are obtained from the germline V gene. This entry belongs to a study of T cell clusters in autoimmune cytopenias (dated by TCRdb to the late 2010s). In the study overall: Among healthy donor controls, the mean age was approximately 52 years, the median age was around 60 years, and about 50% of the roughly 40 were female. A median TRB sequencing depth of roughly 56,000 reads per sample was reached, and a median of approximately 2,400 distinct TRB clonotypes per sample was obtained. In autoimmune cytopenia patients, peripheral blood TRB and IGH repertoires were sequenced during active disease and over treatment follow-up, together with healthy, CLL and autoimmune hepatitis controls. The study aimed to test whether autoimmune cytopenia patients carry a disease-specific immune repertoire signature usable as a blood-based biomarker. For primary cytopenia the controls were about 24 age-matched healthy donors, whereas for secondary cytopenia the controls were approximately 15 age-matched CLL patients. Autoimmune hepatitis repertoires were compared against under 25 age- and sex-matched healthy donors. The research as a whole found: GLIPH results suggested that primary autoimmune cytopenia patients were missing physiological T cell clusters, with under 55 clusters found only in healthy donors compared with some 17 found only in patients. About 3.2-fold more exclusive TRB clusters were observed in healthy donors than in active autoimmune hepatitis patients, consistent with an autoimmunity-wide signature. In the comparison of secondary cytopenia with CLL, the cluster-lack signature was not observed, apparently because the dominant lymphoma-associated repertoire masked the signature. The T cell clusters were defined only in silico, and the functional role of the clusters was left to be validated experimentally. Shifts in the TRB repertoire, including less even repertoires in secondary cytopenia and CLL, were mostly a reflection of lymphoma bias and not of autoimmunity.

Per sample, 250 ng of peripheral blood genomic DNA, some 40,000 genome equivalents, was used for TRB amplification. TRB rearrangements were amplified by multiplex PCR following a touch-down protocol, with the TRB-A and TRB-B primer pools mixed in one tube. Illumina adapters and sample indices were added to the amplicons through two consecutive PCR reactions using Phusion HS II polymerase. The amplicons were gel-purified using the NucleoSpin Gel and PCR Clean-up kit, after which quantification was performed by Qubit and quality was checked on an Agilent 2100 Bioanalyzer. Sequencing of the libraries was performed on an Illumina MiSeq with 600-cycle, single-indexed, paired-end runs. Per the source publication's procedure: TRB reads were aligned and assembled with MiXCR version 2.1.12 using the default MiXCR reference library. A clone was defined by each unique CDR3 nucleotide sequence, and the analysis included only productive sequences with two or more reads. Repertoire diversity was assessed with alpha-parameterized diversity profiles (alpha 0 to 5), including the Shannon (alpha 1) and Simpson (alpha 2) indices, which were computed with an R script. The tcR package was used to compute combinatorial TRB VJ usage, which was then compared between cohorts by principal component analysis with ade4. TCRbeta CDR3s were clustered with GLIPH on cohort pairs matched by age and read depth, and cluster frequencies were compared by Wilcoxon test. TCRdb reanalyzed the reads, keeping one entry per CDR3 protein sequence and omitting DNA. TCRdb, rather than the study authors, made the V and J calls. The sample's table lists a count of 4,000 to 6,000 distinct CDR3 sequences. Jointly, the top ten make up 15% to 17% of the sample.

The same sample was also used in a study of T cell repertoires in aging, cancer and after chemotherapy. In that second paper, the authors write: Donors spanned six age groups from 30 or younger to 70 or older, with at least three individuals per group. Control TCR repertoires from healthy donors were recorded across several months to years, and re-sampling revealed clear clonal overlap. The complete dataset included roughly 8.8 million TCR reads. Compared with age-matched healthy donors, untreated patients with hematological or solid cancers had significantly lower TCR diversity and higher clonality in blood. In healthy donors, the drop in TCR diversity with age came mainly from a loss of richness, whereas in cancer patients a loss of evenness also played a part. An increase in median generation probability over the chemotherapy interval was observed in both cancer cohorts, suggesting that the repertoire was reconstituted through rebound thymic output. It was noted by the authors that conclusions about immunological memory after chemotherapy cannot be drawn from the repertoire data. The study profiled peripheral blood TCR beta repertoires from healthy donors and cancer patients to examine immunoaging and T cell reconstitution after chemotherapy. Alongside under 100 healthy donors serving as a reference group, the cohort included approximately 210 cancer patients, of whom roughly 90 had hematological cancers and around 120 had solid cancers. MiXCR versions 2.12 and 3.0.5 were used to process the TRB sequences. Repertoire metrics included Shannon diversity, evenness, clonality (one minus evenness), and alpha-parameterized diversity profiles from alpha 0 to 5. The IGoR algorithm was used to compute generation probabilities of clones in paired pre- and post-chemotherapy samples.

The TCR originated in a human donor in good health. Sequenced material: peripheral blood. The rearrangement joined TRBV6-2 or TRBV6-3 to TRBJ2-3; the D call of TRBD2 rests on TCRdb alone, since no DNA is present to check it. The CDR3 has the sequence CASSSNRGLGGGTDTQYF.